The sequence of this T cell receptor beta chain was determined in a study of identical twins. Study findings and constraints: Excess low generation probability was seen in twin-shared out-of-frame alpha sequences. Models predicted less out-of-frame TCR alpha sharing in monozygotic twins than was found.

As regards this clonotype: Its antigen is currently unknown.

cDNA carried unique molecular identifiers, and a universal primer site was added by template switching. TCRdb re-called the 5' RACE reads with MiXCR, one entry per CDR3 protein. The sample shows around 1.7 million distinct CDR3 sequences, under 35% of them seen only once. The CDR3 sequence is 16 residues long. The germline V gene has CDR1 SGHRS and CDR2 YFSETQ. The V and J ends lost 3 bases and 7 bases, in that order; junction bases with no gene match: 14. Every sampled donor was Caucasian and healthy. The sample comprised cord blood. The chain has TRBV5-1 and TRBJ2-7, with 9 positions matching TRBD2. The origin of this receptor is a newborn girl in good health. In DNA, the CDR3 is TGCGCCAGCAGCTCCACTAGCGGGTCTTACTACAATGAGCAGTACTTC. Encoded protein: CASSSTSGSYYNEQYF.